The 15 T cell receptor beta chains below come from one sample, sequenced in a study of T cells in Graves' hyperthyroidism and ophthalmopathy. The source material, RNA transcripts, was used to amplify TCR beta CDR3 regions. A set of HTBI primers served as the primers for a first-round RT-PCR of the TCR CDR3. In TCRdb, the multiplex PCR reads were re-called with MiXCR into one record per CDR3 protein. This table has approximately 100,000 distinct CDR3 sequences, around 37% appearing once. Material for sequencing was peripheral blood or thyroid tissue (not recorded which). The receptors come from a woman aged 25 to 39 with Graves' hyperthyroidism.

The chain couples TRBV10-1 to TRBJ1-2; maybe TRBD1 (6 bases). The CDR3 spans 13 residues. V was shortened by 6 bases and J by 4 bases, with 12 bases between the two germline ends. Germline CDR1 and CDR2: WNHNN and SYGVQD (reference sequence). The DNA of the CDR3 is TGCGCCAGCAGCCCGGACAGATTCTATGGCTACACCTTC. Amino acid sequence: CASSPDRFYGYTF.

V and J are TRBV10-3 and TRBJ2-7; no firm D call. Germline V CDR1 and CDR2: ENHRY, SYGVKD. This CDR3 has 11 residues. V lost 1 base, J lost 6 bases, and 4 bases lay in between. CDR3 amino acids: CAISELGEQYF. The DNA of the CDR3 is TGTGCCATCAGTGAGTTAGGCGAGCAGTACTTC.

This clonotype is labeled medium-sized. This chain joins TRBV9 and TRBJ2-7; 7 bases are shared with TRBD2. CDR3 length equals 14 residues. The germline V gene encodes CDR1 SGDLS and CDR2 YYNGEE. Losses at the gene ends were 4 bases for V and 2 bases for J; bases not matched to a gene: 6. For the CDR3, the DNA is TGTGCCAGCAGCCCTCGCCTAGCGGCCTACGAGCAGTACTTC. Residues: CASSPRLAAYEQYF. The full variable domain, with the rest looked up from reference TRBV9 and TRBJ2-7, is DSGVTQTPKHLITATGQRVTLRCSPRSGDLSVYWYQQSLDQGLQFLIQYYNGEERAKGNILERFSAQQFPDLHSELNLSSLELGDSALYFCASSPRLAAYEQYFGPGTRLTVT.

Comment on this clonotype: A read error may explain this, as a much larger clone is one base away. This chain joins TRBV14 and TRBJ2-3, with D uncertain. CDR3 size: 17 residues. Germline V gives CDR1 SGHDN, CDR2 FVKESK. Trimming shortened V by 1 base and J by 0 bases, and 14 bases separated the two germline ends. CDR3 amino acids: CASSQAGRSLSTDTQYF. CDR3 nucleotide sequence: TGTGCCAGCAGCCAAGCCGGACGCTCCCTTAGCACAGATACGCAGTATTTT.

As to this clonotype: The conserved closing phenylalanine or tryptophan is absent in this CDR3, likely reflecting a read error. This chain connects TRBV20-1 to TRBJ2-7; 7 bases are shared with TRBD1. Per germline, CDR1 DFQATT and CDR2 SNEGSKA (reference sequence). J was trimmed by 7 bases and V by 1 base; bases with no gene match: 7. The CDR3 loop spans 13 amino acids. Written as DNA, the CDR3 is TGCAGTGCTAGAGGGCAGGGGGTCAGGGAGCAGTACCTC. Its translation is CSARGQGVREQYL.

This clonotype was seen repeatedly, ten times or more. The chain combines TRBV7-9 with TRBJ2-2, with a weak D call TRBD2 (5 bases). The V end lost 5 bases, the J end lost 6 bases, and 16 bases lay between the germline ends. The CDR3 has 15 residues. The germline CDR1 and CDR2 sequences are SEHNR and FQNEAQ (reference sequence). In DNA form, the CDR3 reads TGTGCCAGCAGCCCCAACAGATTGAGGGCCGGGGAGCTGTTTTTT. Translated, it gives CASSPNRLRAGELFF.

As for this clonotype: One end of the junction fails to match germline, which may point to a read error. This chain uses TRBV24-1 with TRBJ2-2, with D perhaps TRBD2 (5 bases). CDR3 length equals 12 residues. Germline V gives CDR1 KGHDR, CDR2 SFDVKD. CDR3 residues: CATSGHTGELSW. CDR3 nucleotide sequence: TGTGCCACCAGTGGCCACACCGGGGAGCTGTCTTGG.

The chain employs TRBV12-3 or TRBV12-4 and TRBJ1-4; no firm D call. Trimming shortened V by 3 bases and J by 10 bases, and 15 bases separated the two germline ends. The CDR3 runs to 14 residues. CDR3 coding DNA: TGTGCCAGCAGTTTTCCTTCGGCAACTGGAAAACTGTTTTTT. This translates into CASSFPSATGKLFF.

This clonotype was recorded many times. The chain links TRBV3-1 to TRBJ1-2; possible D gene TRBD1, 5 bases. Germline CDR1 LGHDT, CDR2 YNNKEL (reference sequence). This CDR3 has 14 amino acids. V was clipped by 0 bases and J by 5 bases, with 10 bases between them. The DNA of the CDR3 is TGTGCCAGCAGCCAAGAGTGGGGGACGTATGGCTACACCTTC. Residues: CASSQEWGTYGYTF.

A note on this clonotype: At one of its ends the junction is not consistent with the germline gene, which may arise from a read error. The chain couples TRBV6-1 to TRBJ1-5; D might be TRBD1 (5 bases). The CDR3 runs 12 residues. Germline V gene sequence: CDR1 MNHNS, CDR2 SASEGT. The CDR3 spells CASSQWGQPQHF. The CDR3 DNA follows: TGTGCCAGCAGTCAATGGGGCCAGCCCCAACATTTT.

The table lists this clonotype with many counts. V usage is TRBV20-1 and J usage is TRBJ2-7, with 13 positions matching TRBD2. V shed 1 base, J shed 8 bases, and the junction held 8 bases outside the gene matches. The CDR3 consists of 15 residues. Per the germline V gene, CDR1 is DFQATT and CDR2 is SNEGSKA (reference sequence). The CDR3 DNA reads TGCAGTGCTAGAGGGGGGACTAGCGGGATTTTCAAGCAGTACTTC. Translated, it gives CSARGGTSGIFKQYF.

As for this clonotype: Compared with germline, one end of the junction differs, possibly owing to a read error. The rearrangement joins TRBV28 to TRBJ1-5, with a tentative D call TRBD1 (5 bases). The CDR3 runs to 15 residues. Germline assignment: CDR1 MDHEN and CDR2 SYDVKM. The CDR3 sequence is CASSQSATQGQAQHF. The CDR3 bases are TGTGCCAGCAGCCAATCGGCCACCCAGGGTCAGGCCCAGCATTTT.

This clonotype was counted ten times or more. The chain is built from TRBV27 and TRBJ2-7, with D tentatively TRBD2 (6 bases). The CDR3 sequence is 13 residues long. Trimming stripped 3 bases from V and 4 bases from J, with 10 bases between. Germline CDR1 and CDR2: MNHEY and SMNVEV (reference sequence). The CDR3 loop reads CASSLRERYEQYF. The CDR3 bases are TGTGCCAGCAGTTTGCGGGAACGTTACGAGCAGTACTTC.

This clonotype was seen repeatedly, ten times or more. The CDR3 sequence: CASSLGPGGHREQYF. DNA for the CDR3: TGTGCCAGCAGCTTGGGCCCTGGGGGGCATCGAGAGCAGTACTTC. The chain has TRBV7-2 and TRBJ2-7; perhaps D is TRBD1 or TRBD2 (6 bases each). V lost 3 bases and J 7 bases, leaving 19 bases between the germline ends. The CDR3 has 15 residues. Germline CDR1 reads SGHTA; CDR2 reads FQGNSA.

This clonotype is a singleton in its sample. V and J are TRBV7-9 and TRBJ2-5, with 10 bases aligning to TRBD2. Germline V lookup: CDR1 SEHNR, CDR2 FQNEAQ (reference sequence). The CDR3 sequence is 15 residues long. The trim removed 5 bases at V and 5 bases at J, leaving 8 bases unmatched. This CDR3 reads CASSPPSGRGETQYF. As DNA, the CDR3 is TGTGCCAGCAGCCCCCCTAGCGGGAGAGGTGAGACCCAGTACTTC.